Reported below is one T cell receptor (beta chain). Other nucleotide sequences in the sample specify the same CDR3. These data originate in a study of blood T cell repertoires in COVID-19. Study summary: Sites in the United States, Italy and Spain provided acute and convalescent COVID-19 samples.

In the original workflow: From reference gene primer amplification, estimates of nucleated cell counts were derived. This table comes from immunoSEQ multiplex PCR, and its TCRdb copy is limited to in-frame clones, with some not included. For V, J and clone size, that table is used; D and trimming come from the DNA. The sample records approximately 300,000 clones, approximately 83% being singletons. V lost 1 base to trimming and J lost 2 bases, with 5 bases between them. Looked up from germline, CDR1 is SGHNT and CDR2 is YENEEA. The CDR3 is made up of 13 amino acids. Cohorts were assigned according to the clinical history that participants reported.

The source is a woman under 40 who had recovered from COVID-19. Sequenced sample: PBMCs or T cells enriched from blood (not recorded which). The chain combines TRBV11-3 with TRBJ2-5; D unclear. Here the CDR3 DNA reads TGTGCCAGCAGCTTAGGAGGACAAGAGACCCAGTACTTC. This codes for CASSLGGQETQYF.